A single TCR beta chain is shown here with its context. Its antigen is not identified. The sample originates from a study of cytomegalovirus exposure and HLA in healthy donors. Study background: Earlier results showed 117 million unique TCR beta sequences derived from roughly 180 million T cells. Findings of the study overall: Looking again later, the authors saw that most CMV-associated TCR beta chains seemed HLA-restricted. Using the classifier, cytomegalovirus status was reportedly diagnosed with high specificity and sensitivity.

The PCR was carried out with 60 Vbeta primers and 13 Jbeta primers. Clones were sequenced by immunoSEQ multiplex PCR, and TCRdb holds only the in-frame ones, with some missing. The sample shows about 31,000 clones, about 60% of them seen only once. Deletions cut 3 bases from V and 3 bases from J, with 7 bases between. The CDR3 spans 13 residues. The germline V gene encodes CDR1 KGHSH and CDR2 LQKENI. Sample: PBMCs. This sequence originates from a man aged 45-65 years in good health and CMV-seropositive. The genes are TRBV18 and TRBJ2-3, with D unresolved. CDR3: CASSPPGTDTQYF. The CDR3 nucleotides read TGTGCCAGCTCACCTCCAGGAACAGATACGCAGTATTTT.